This T cell receptor beta chain was identified in a study of T cells in Graves' hyperthyroidism and ophthalmopathy. Amplification of TCR beta CDR3 regions was performed using RNA transcripts as template. In the first-round RT-PCR of the TCR CDR3, the HTBI primer set was used. TCRdb re-called the multiplex PCR reads with MiXCR, one entry per CDR3 protein. Of about 210,000 distinct CDR3 sequences detected, about a sixth appear once; the ten largest clones hold roughly 53%. This clonotype was detected many times. Germline-derived CDR1 and CDR2 are SEHNR and FQNEAQ (reference sequence). V was trimmed by 2 bases and J by 6 bases, leaving 8 bases between them. The CDR3 totals 12 residues. Investigators excluded patients with uncontrolled infection, other autoimmune disease, pregnancy or lactation.

Specimen: blood. This sequence was found in a man in his fifties with Graves' hyperthyroidism. The chain employs TRBV7-9 and TRBJ2-7; D is unresolved. In DNA, the CDR3 is TGTGCCAGCAGCTTATTTGGTCTCGAGCAGTACTTC. Its translation: CASSLFGLEQYF. Full variable domain (outside the CDR3, taken from reference TRBV7-9 and TRBJ2-7): DTGVSQNPRHKITKRGQNVTFRCDPISEHNRLYWYRQTLGQGPEFLTYFQNEAQLEKSRLLSDRFSAERPKGSFSTLEIQRTEQGDSAMYLCASSLFGLEQYFGPGTRLTVT.